This TCR beta chain was recorded in a study of cytomegalovirus exposure and HLA in healthy donors. 13 Jbeta primers and 60 Vbeta primers were used for the PCR. TCRdb keeps only in-frame clones here, not all; method: immunoSEQ multiplex PCR. The table lists 70,000 or so clones. Germline CDR1 LGHNA, CDR2 YSLEER. The CDR3 consists of 18 residues. Trimming took 4 bases from V and 1 from J; bases not matched to a gene: 7. This TCR came from a boy under 18 in good health and CMV-seronegative. V usage is TRBV4-3 and J usage is TRBJ2-5; TRBD2 agrees at 15 bases. Sequencing was carried out using PBMCs. DNA of the CDR3: TGCGCCAGCAGCCCGGGGACTAGCGGGAGGCTGATCCAAGAGACCCAGTACTTC. It encodes CASSPGTSGRLIQETQYF.